This T cell receptor beta chain stems from a study of CD8 T cells in Susac syndrome. Whole-study context: Blood was drawn from Susac syndrome patients while they were therapy-naive, on corticosteroids, or on intravenous immunoglobulin alone.

The germline CDR1 and CDR2 sequences are SGDLS and YYNGEE. With 0 bases clipped from V and 0 bases from J, the junction kept 6 bases outside the gene matches. The CDR3 has 18 amino acids. From blood CD8+ and CD4+ T cells, the TCR beta chain was sequenced. Reverse transcription of roughly 0.5 to 1 ug RNA was carried out with random hexamers. TCRdb reprocessed the immunoSEQ multiplex PCR reads with MiXCR, giving one entry per CDR3 protein. The table shows 95,000 to 150,000 distinct CDR3 sequences, with approximately 96% occurring only once. Sequencing input: CD4+ T cells from PBMCs. This TCR came from a human donor with Susac syndrome. The V gene is TRBV9, the J gene TRBJ2-6, with 7 bases aligning to TRBD2. CDR3 DNA: TGTGCCAGCAGCGTAGTAGCGGGCCCGCACTCTGGGGCCAACGTCCTGACTTTC. Translation gives CASSVVAGPHSGANVLTF.